The clone carrying this T cell receptor (beta chain) was counted once. Its target is unknown. This sample is part of a study of beta chain features in type 1 diabetes. Study outcomes and limitations: More deletions and fewer insertions at VDJ junctions were seen in type 1 diabetes patients.

The length of the CDR3 is 14 residues. CDR1 GTSNPN and CDR2 SVGIG come from the germline V gene (reference sequence). V lost 1 base and J lost 2, with 9 bases in between. Reverse transcription of all isolated RNA meant that expressed TCRB transcripts were sequenced. Clones were sequenced by immunoSEQ multiplex PCR, and TCRdb holds only the in-frame ones, with some missing. Of around 250,000 clones listed, approximately 70% are singletons. The chain employs TRBV30 and TRBJ1-5; TRBD1 is a possible D gene (6 bases). The TCR was taken from a young man in good health. The sequenced sample consisted of naive CD4+ T cells from blood. CDR3 loop: CAWSAPGGNQPQHF. As DNA, the CDR3 is TGTGCCTGGAGTGCTCCAGGGGGCAATCAGCCCCAGCATTTT.